One and the same sample provided the 27 T cell receptor beta chains below, sequenced in a study of T cell changes during pregnancy in multiple sclerosis. Measured with immunoSEQ multiplex PCR; TCRdb has only the in-frame clones, and not every one. The sample records approximately 21,000 clones, about 82% being singletons. The sample here was CD8+ T cells from peripheral blood mononuclear cells, taken in the first trimester of pregnancy. The receptors were gathered from a female donor in good health, enrolled as a control in a pregnancy study.

This clone has only one observation. The chain has TRBV5-1 and TRBJ2-7, with TRBD2 matching over 13 bases. Germline-derived CDR1 and CDR2 are SGHRS and YFSETQ. V was pared by 1 base and J by 0 bases, with 4 bases of the junction left unmatched. The CDR3 has 17 residues. CDR3 amino acids: CASSLRLAGGLSYEQYF. The CDR3 nucleotides are TGCGCCAGCAGCTTGAGACTAGCGGGGGGCCTCTCCTACGAGCAGTACTTC.

The chain is built from TRBV4-1 and TRBJ2-3, with 8 bases identical to TRBD2. The CDR3 is 16 residues long. The germline gives CDR1 MGHRA, CDR2 YSYEKL. The V segment lost 4 bases and the J segment 1 base; nucleotides outside the gene matches: 7. CDR3 coding DNA: TGCGCCAGCAGCCCCCGGGGAGCGGGAGGCACAGATACGCAGTATTTT. This encodes CASSPRGAGGTDTQYF.

The chain joins TRBV5-1 to TRBJ2-7; 7 nucleotides align to TRBD1. This CDR3 region has 14 residues. Germline V gene lookup returns CDR1 SGHRS and CDR2 YFSETQ. The V and J ends lost 4 bases and 4 bases, in that order; junction bases with no gene match: 8. CDR3 DNA: TGCGCCAGCAGCCGAGACAGGGATCTTTACGAGCAGTACTTC. Residues: CASSRDRDLYEQYF.

V gene TRBV7-3 combines with J gene TRBJ1-1; 8 positions match TRBD1. With 1 base clipped from V and 7 bases from J, the junction kept 5 bases outside the gene matches. The V gene's germline CDR1 is SGHTA and CDR2 FQGTGA. The CDR3 consists of 14 residues. The CDR3 region has the DNA TGTGCCAGCAGCTTAATCGGGACAGGAGATGAAGCTTTCTTT. Translated: CASSLIGTGDEAFF. Filled out from reference TRBV7-3 and TRBJ1-1, the complete variable domain reads GAGVSQTPSNKVTEKGKYVELRCDPISGHTALYWYRQSLGQGPEFLIYFQGTGAADDSGLPNDRFFAVRPEGSVSTLKIQRTERGDSAVYLCASSLIGTGDEAFFGQGTRLTVV.

This chain connects TRBV12-5 to TRBJ1-1; D remains ambiguous. Trimming took off 5 bases at V and 5 bases at J, with 6 bases between the two ends. The length of the CDR3 is 11 residues. In germline, CDR1 is LGHNT, CDR2 FRNRAP. CDR3 in amino acids: CASGTGTEAFF. CDR3 in DNA: TGTGCTAGTGGTACTGGTACTGAAGCTTTCTTT.

This clone was seen a single time. The chain links TRBV6-5 to TRBJ2-1; D may be TRBD2 (5 bases). The germline CDR1 and CDR2 sequences are MNHEY and SVGAGI. The CDR3 runs 16 residues. V was trimmed by 0 bases and J by 0 bases, leaving 9 bases between them. This CDR3 reads CASSYSDSSSYNEQFF. The CDR3, as DNA: TGTGCCAGCAGTTACTCGGACTCGTCCTCCTACAATGAGCAGTTCTTC.

A few counts support this clone. The DNA for the CDR3 is TGCAGCTGGACGACAGGGATTGAAGCTTTCTTT. It yields the protein CSWTTGIEAFF. V is TRBV29-1 and J is TRBJ1-1, with 7 bases aligning to TRBD1. This CDR3 has 11 residues. The V and J ends lost 8 bases and 7 bases, in that order; junction bases with no gene match: 7. Germline V lookup: CDR1 SQVTM, CDR2 ANQGSEA.

The V call is TRBV5-1, the J call TRBJ2-2; 13 bases align to TRBD2. CDR3 length equals 16 residues. Germline trimming cut 0 bases from V and 6 bases from J; bases unmatched to any gene: 2. The germline CDR1 and CDR2 sequences are SGHRS and YFSETQ. CDR3 protein: CASSLVGLAGAGELFF. DNA for the CDR3: TGCGCCAGCAGCTTGGTAGGACTAGCGGGAGCCGGGGAGCTGTTTTTT.

This chain joins TRBV27 and TRBJ2-2; D is ambiguous. In germline, CDR1 is MNHEY, CDR2 SMNVEV (reference sequence). V was clipped by 8 bases and J by 1 base, with 14 bases between them. The CDR3 consists of 15 residues. CDR3 sequence reads: CASGLIVVNTGELFF. In DNA form, the CDR3 reads TGTGCCAGCGGTCTGATCGTAGTGAACACCGGGGAGCTGTTTTTT.

The genes are TRBV19 and TRBJ2-1; D uncertain. V was trimmed by 5 bases and J by 8 bases, leaving 10 bases between them. This CDR3 comprises 12 residues. Germline CDR1 and CDR2: LNHDA and SQIVND (reference sequence). The CDR3 loop reads CASSLRWDEQFF. The CDR3 DNA reads as TGTGCCAGTAGTCTCAGGTGGGATGAGCAGTTCTTC.

The gene calls are TRBV7-9 and TRBJ2-7, with D possibly TRBD2 on 5 matching bases. CDR1 is SEHNR, CDR2 FQNEAQ, per germline (reference sequence). Trimming removed 4 bases from V and 5 bases from J, with 12 bases in between. CDR3 size: 13 residues. This chain's CDR3 is CASSSGITNEQYF. The CDR3 nucleotides are TGTGCCAGCAGCTCCGGGATCACTAACGAGCAGTACTTC.

V is TRBV4-3 and J is TRBJ2-2; 7 bases match TRBD1. Germline V gene sequence: CDR1 LGHNA, CDR2 YSLEER. Trimming at V came to 4 bases and at J to 5 bases, leaving 7 bases not matched to a gene. The CDR3 consists of 15 residues. The CDR3 region has the DNA TGCGCCAGCAGCCGCGACAGGGTGGGAACCGGGGAGCTGTTTTTT. It encodes CASSRDRVGTGELFF.

The rearrangement joins TRBV5-6 to TRBJ2-1; the match to TRBD1 covers 7 bases. This CDR3 has 14 residues. J lost 2 bases, V lost 6 bases, and 5 bases had no gene match. The germline CDR1 and CDR2 sequences are SGHDT and YYEEEE. As DNA, the CDR3 is TGTGCCAGCATCCCCGGACAGGCCTACAATGAGCAGTTCTTC. Its protein is CASIPGQAYNEQFF.

J is TRBJ1-1 and V is TRBV6-5; possible D gene TRBD1, 6 bases. The germline V gene encodes CDR1 MNHEY and CDR2 SVGAGI. Deletions cut 6 bases from V and 5 bases from J, with 16 bases between. The CDR3 covers 14 residues. The CDR3 DNA is TGTGCCAGCAGCATCGCCGGGGGGCGTACTGAAGCTTTCTTT. This gives the protein CASSIAGGRTEAFF.

Only one count was recorded for this clone. The chain links TRBV2 to TRBJ1-1; D is undetermined. V was pared by 2 bases and J by 4 bases, with 14 bases between. From germline, CDR1 is SNHLY and CDR2 FYNNEI. The CDR3 has 15 amino acids. CDR3 sequence: CASSEFSWEGTEAFF. The CDR3 DNA is TGTGCCAGCAGTGAATTTAGTTGGGAGGGCACTGAAGCTTTCTTT.

The genes are TRBV28 and TRBJ1-1, with D possibly TRBD1 on 5 matching bases. The germline V gene has CDR1 MDHEN and CDR2 SYDVKM. The CDR3 spans 16 residues. V shed 6 bases and J shed 0 bases, with 17 bases lying between them. The CDR3 nucleotides read TGTGCCAGCAGACCCCGGATGGCAGGGTTGAACACTGAAGCTTTCTTT. Its translation: CASRPRMAGLNTEAFF.

J is TRBJ2-6 and V is TRBV5-1; D gene ambiguous. The CDR3 length is 14 residues. V lost 2 bases and J 2 bases, leaving 5 bases between the germline ends. The germline V gene has CDR1 SGHRS and CDR2 YFSETQ. CDR3 loop: CASSLQAGANVLTF. In DNA form, the CDR3 reads TGCGCCAGCAGCTTACAAGCTGGGGCCAACGTCCTGACTTTC.

The chain recombines TRBV27 with TRBJ1-1, with 7 bases fitting TRBD1. The J segment lost 0 bases and the V segment lost 6 bases, leaving 7 bases of the junction unmatched. The germline gives CDR1 MNHEY, CDR2 SMNVEV (reference sequence). The CDR3 extends over 15 amino acids. CDR3 nucleotides: TGTGCCAGCAGGGGGGGCGGGACAGTGAACACTGAAGCTTTCTTT. Translated: CASRGGGTVNTEAFF.

The gene calls are TRBV21-1 and TRBJ1-5; the table's D call, TRBD1, has no DNA check behind it. TRBV21-1 represents a pseudogene. This CDR3 region has 17 residues. The CDR3 protein is CASSSRTGGWGNQPQHF. The CDR3, as DNA: TGTGCCAGCAGCAGTCGTACAGGGGGCTGGGGCAATCAGCCCCAGCATTTT.

This chain connects TRBV5-4 to TRBJ1-2; 9 bases are a match to TRBD1. The CDR3 has 13 residues. Germline V CDR1 and CDR2: SGHNT, YYREEE (reference sequence). Unmatched junction bases numbered 8, after V lost 7 bases and J lost 7 bases. CDR3: CASDTGGLGGYTF. In DNA, the CDR3 is TGTGCCAGCGATACAGGGGGCCTCGGTGGCTACACCTTC.

This chain joins TRBV28 and TRBJ2-5, with unresolved D. CDR1 and CDR2 from the germline V gene are MDHEN and SYDVKM. This CDR3 is built from 14 residues. Trimming pared 3 bases from V and 0 bases from J, leaving 8 bases between. The CDR3 sequence: CASSFQVNQETQYF. The CDR3 DNA sequence: TGTGCCAGCAGTTTTCAGGTTAACCAAGAGACCCAGTACTTC.

V usage is TRBV15 and J usage is TRBJ2-1; 9 positions agree with TRBD2. Germline V gene data show CDR1 as LNHNV and CDR2 as YYDKDF (reference sequence). The CDR3 sequence is 14 residues long. The J segment lost 9 bases and the V segment lost 5 bases, leaving 8 bases of the junction unmatched. CDR3 residues: CATSSSSGEVEQFF. CDR3 DNA sequence: TGTGCCACCAGCTCCTCTAGCGGGGAGGTTGAGCAGTTCTTC.

The chain recombines TRBV9 with TRBJ2-7; a possible D gene is TRBD1 (5 bases). V lost 3 bases and J 2 bases, leaving 12 bases between the germline ends. There are 14 residues in the CDR3. CDR1 is SGDLS, CDR2 YYNGEE, per germline. CDR3 DNA sequence: TGTGCCAGCAGCGCGCAGGGAAGCACCTACGAGCAGTACTTC. This sequence encodes CASSAQGSTYEQYF. The full variable domain, its missing parts supplied by reference TRBV9 and TRBJ2-7, is DSGVTQTPKHLITATGQRVTLRCSPRSGDLSVYWYQQSLDQGLQFLIQYYNGEERAKGNILERFSAQQFPDLHSELNLSSLELGDSALYFCASSAQGSTYEQYFGPGTRLTVT.

V usage is TRBV11-2 and J usage is TRBJ2-7, with TRBD1 as a possible D gene (7 bases). CDR3 length: 17 amino acids. Trimming removed 4 bases from V and 3 bases from J, with 22 bases in between. CDR1 and CDR2 (germline): SGHAT, FQNNGV. DNA of the CDR3: TGTGCCAGCAGCTACAATAGGGGGGCGGGGACAGTCTACGAGCAGTACTTC. Amino acid sequence: CASSYNRGAGTVYEQYF.

DNA for the CDR3: TGTGCCAGCAGCAGGGTGACTAGCGGGGAAGGTGAGCAGTTCTTC. Translated, it gives CASSRVTSGEGEQFF. This rearrangement joins TRBV5-6 to TRBJ2-1, with 11 bases aligning to TRBD2. Germline values: CDR1 SGHDT, CDR2 YYEEEE. J was trimmed by 9 bases and V by 4 bases; bases with no gene match: 9. The CDR3 contains 15 residues.

This clone occurred once. The V and J genes are TRBV10-2 and TRBJ2-2; D not resolved. Between the trimmed V and J ends, which lost 5 bases and 2 bases, there was a span of 3 bases. CDR1 WSHSY and CDR2 SAAADI come from the germline V gene. The CDR3 has 12 residues. Written as DNA, the CDR3 is TGCGCCAGCAGTACTAACACCGGGGAGCTGTTTTTT. Translated: CASSTNTGELFF.

The V call is TRBV9, the J call TRBJ1-4; 7 bases map to TRBD1. This CDR3 has 15 amino acids. J lost 7 bases, V lost 0 bases, and 6 bases had no gene match. Germline V gives CDR1 SGDLS, CDR2 YYNGEE. DNA for the CDR3: TGTGCCAGCAGCGTAGGCGTCAGGGGGAGTGAAAAACTGTTTTTT. This codes for CASSVGVRGSEKLFF.